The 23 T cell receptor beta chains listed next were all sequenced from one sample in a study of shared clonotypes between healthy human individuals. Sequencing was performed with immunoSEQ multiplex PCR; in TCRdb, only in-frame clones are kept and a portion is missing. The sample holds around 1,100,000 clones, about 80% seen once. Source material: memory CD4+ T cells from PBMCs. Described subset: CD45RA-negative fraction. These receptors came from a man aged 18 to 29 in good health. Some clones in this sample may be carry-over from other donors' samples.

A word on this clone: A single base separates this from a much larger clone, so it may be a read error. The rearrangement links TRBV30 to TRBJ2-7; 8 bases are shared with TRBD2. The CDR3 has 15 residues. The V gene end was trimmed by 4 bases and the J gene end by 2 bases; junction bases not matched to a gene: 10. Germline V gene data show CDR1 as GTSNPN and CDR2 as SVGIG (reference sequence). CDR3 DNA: TGTGCCTGGATCCTCGGACTAGCCGGGACCTACGAGCAGTACTTC. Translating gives CAWILGLAGTYEQYF.

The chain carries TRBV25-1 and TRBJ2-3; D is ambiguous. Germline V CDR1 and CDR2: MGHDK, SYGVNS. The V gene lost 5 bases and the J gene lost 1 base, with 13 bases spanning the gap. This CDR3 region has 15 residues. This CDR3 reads CASSRTGPRTDTQYF. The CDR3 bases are TGTGCCAGCAGTCGAACCGGGCCTCGCACAGATACGCAGTATTTT.

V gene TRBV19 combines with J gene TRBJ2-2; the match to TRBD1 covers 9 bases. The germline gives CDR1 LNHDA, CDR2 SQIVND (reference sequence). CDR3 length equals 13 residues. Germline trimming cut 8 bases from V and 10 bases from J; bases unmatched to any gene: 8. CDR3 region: CASSGQGTAELFF. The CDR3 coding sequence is TGTGCCAGTTCCGGACAGGGGACGGCGGAGCTGTTTTTT.

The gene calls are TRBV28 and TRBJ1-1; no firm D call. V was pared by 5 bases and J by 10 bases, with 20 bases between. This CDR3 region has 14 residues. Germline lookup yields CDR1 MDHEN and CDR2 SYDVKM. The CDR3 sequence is CASSHPSSPYIAFF. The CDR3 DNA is TGTGCCAGCAGTCACCCGAGCAGTCCTTATATAGCTTTCTTT.

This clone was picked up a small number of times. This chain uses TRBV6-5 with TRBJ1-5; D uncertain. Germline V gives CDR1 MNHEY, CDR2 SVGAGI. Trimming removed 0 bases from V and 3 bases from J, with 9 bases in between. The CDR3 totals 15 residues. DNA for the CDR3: TGTGCCAGCAGTTACTCGGGAGGAGACAATCAGCCCCAGCATTTT. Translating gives CASSYSGGDNQPQHF.

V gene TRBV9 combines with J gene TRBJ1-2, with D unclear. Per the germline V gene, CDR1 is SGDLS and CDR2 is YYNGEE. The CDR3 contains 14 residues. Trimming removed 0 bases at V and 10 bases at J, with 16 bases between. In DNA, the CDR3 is TGTGCCAGCAGCGTAGACTTTGGACCTTCCATCTACACCTTC. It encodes CASSVDFGPSIYTF.

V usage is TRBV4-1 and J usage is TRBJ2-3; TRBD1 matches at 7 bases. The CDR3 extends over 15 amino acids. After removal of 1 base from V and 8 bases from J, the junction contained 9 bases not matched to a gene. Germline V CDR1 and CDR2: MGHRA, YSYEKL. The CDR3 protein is CASSQAHRGLTTQYF. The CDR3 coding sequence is TGCGCCAGCAGCCAAGCTCACAGGGGCTTAACTACGCAGTATTTT.

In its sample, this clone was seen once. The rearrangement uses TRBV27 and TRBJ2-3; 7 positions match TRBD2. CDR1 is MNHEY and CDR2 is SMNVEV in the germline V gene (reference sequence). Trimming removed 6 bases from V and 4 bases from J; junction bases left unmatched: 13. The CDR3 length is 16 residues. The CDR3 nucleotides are TGTGCCAGCAGCAGAGCCATCATAGCGGGTCCAGATACGCAGTATTTT. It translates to CASSRAIIAGPDTQYF.

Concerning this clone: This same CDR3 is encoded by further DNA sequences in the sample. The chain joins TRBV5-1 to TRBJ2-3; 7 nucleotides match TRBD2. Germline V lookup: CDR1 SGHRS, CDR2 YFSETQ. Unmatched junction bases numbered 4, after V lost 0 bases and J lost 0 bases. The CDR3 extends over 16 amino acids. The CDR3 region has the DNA TGCGCCAGCAGCTTGGACGCTAGCGGAAGCACAGATACGCAGTATTTT. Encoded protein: CASSLDASGSTDTQYF.

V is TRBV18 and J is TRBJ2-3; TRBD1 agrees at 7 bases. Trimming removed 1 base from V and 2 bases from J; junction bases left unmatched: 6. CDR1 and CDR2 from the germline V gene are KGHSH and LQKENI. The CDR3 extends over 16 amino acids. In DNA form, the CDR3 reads TGTGCCAGCTCACCACGGGACAGCGAAAACACAGATACGCAGTATTTT. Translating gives CASSPRDSENTDTQYF.

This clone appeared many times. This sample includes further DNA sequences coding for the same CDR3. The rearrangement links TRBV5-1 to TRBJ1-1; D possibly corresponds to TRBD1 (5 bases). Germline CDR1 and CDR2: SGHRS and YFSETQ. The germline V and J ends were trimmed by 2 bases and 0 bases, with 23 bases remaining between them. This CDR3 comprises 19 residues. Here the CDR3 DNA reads TGCGCCAGCAGCTTCTGGCCGGGAGACTCGACAGATTTGAACACTGAAGCTTTCTTT. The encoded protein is CASSFWPGDSTDLNTEAFF.

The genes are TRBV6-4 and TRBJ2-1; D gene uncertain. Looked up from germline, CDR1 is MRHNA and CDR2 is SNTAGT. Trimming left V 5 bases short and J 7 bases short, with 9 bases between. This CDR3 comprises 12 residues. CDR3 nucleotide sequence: TGTGCCAGCAGTCGTATCGGGAATGAGCAGTTCTTC. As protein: CASSRIGNEQFF.

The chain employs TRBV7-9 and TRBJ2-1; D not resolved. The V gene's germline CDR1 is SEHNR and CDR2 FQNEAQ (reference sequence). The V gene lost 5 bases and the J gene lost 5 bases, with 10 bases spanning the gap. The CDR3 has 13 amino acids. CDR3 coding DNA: TGTGCCAGCAGCCCTTACGGACACAATGAGCAGTTCTTC. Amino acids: CASSPYGHNEQFF. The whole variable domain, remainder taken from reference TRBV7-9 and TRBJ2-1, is DTGVSQNPRHKITKRGQNVTFRCDPISEHNRLYWYRQTLGQGPEFLTYFQNEAQLEKSRLLSDRFSAERPKGSFSTLEIQRTEQGDSAMYLCASSPYGHNEQFFGPGTRLTVL.

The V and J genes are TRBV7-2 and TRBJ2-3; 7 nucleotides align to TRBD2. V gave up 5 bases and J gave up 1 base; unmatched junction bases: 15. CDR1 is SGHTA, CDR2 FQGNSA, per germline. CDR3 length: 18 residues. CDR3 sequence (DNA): TGTGCCAGCAGCCCCAAATCGGGCGGGGAGGGGCGCACAGATACGCAGTATTTT. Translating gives CASSPKSGGEGRTDTQYF.

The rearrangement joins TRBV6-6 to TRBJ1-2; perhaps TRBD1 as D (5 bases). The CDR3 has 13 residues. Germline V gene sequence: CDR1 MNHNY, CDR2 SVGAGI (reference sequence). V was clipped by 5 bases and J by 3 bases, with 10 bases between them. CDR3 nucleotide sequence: TGTGCCAGCAGTCGCCTGGGGGACTATGGCTACACCTTC. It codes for CASSRLGDYGYTF.

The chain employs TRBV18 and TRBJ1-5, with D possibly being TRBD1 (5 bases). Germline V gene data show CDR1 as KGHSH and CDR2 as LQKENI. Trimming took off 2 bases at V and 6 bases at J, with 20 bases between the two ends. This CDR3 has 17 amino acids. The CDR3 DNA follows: TGTGCCAGCTCACCAAACCTGGGAGGGGTGGAAGGTCAGCCCCAGCATTTT. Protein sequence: CASSPNLGGVEGQPQHF.

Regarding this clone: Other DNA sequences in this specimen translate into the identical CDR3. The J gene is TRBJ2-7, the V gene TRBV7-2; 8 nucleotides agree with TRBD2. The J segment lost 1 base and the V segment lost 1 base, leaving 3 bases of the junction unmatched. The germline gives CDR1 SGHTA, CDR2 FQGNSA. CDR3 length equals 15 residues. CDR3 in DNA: TGTGCCAGCAGCTTAGTTTCTAGCGGGTCCTACGAGCAGTACTTC. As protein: CASSLVSSGSYEQYF. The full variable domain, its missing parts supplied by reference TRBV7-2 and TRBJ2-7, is GAGVSQSPSNKVTEKGKDVELRCDPISGHTALYWYRQSLGQGLEFLIYFQGNSAPDKSGLPSDRFSAERTGGSVSTLTIQRTQQEDSAVYLCASSLVSSGSYEQYFGPGTRLTVT.

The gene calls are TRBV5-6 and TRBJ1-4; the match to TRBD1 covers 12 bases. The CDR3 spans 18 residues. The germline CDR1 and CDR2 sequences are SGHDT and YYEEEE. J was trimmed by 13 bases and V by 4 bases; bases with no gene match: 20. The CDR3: CASSPLAGQGALMAGLFF. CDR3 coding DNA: TGTGCCAGCAGCCCTCTGGCGGGACAGGGGGCTTTGATGGCTGGACTGTTTTTT. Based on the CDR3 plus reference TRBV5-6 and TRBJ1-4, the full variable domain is DAGVTQSPTHLIKTRGQQVTLRCSPKSGHDTVSWYQQALGQGPQFIFQYYEEEERQRGNFPDRFSGHQFPNYSSELNVNALLLGDSALYLCASSPLAGQGALMAGLFFGSGTQLSVL.

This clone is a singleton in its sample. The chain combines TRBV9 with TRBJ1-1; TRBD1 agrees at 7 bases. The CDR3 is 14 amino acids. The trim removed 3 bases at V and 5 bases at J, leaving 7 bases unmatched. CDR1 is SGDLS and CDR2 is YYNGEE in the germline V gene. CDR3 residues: CASSARQGRTEAFF. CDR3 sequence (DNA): TGTGCCAGCAGCGCGAGACAGGGAAGGACTGAAGCTTTCTTT.

Written as DNA, the CDR3 is TGTGCCAGCAAAGGAAATGTTGGGACTAGCGGGAGGTACGAGCAGTACTTC. It translates to CASKGNVGTSGRYEQYF. The chain links TRBV2 to TRBJ2-7; 15 positions match TRBD2. Per the germline V gene, CDR1 is SNHLY and CDR2 is FYNNEI. Trimming cost V 7 bases and J 4 bases; bases outside gene matches: 11. This CDR3 has 17 amino acids.

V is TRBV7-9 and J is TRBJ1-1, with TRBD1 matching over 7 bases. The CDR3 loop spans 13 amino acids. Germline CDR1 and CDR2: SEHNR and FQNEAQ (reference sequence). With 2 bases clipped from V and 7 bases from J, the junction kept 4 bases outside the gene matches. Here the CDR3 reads CASSLIRDSEAFF. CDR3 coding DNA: TGTGCCAGCAGCTTAATCCGGGACAGTGAAGCTTTCTTT.

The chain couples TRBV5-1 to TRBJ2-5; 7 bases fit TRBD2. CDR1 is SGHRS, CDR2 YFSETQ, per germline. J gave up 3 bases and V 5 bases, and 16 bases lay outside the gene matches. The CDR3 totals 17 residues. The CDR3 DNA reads TGCGCCAGCAGTTTACTAGCGAGCGCCCAAATAGAAGAGACCCAGTACTTC. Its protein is CASSLLASAQIEETQYF.

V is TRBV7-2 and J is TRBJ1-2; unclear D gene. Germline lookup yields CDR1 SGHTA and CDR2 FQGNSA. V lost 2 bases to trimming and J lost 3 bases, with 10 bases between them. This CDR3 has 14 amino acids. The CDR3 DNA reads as TGTGCCAGCAGCTTAAGGGAGAAGGACTATGGCTACACCTTC. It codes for CASSLREKDYGYTF. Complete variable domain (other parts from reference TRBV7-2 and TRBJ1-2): GAGVSQSPSNKVTEKGKDVELRCDPISGHTALYWYRQSLGQGLEFLIYFQGNSAPDKSGLPSDRFSAERTGGSVSTLTIQRTQQEDSAVYLCASSLREKDYGYTFGSGTRLTVV.